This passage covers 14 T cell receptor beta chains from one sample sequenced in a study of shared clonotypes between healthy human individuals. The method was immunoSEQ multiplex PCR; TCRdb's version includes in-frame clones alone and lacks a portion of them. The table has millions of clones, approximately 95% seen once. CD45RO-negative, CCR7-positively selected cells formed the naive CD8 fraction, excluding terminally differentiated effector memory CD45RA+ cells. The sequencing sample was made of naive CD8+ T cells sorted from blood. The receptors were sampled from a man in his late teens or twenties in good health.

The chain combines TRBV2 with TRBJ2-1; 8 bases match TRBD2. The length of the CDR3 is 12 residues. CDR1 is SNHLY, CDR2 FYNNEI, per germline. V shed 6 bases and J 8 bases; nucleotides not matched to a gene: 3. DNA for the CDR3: TGTGCCAGCAGCCTGACTAGCGATGAGCAGTTCTTC. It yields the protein CASSLTSDEQFF.

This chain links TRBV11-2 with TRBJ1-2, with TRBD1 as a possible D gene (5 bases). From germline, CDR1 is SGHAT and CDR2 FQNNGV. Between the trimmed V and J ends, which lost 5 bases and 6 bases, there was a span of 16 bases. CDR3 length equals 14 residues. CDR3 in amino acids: CASSPPGGRDGYTF. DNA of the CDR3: TGTGCCAGCAGCCCCCCGGGGGGGAGGGATGGCTACACCTTC.

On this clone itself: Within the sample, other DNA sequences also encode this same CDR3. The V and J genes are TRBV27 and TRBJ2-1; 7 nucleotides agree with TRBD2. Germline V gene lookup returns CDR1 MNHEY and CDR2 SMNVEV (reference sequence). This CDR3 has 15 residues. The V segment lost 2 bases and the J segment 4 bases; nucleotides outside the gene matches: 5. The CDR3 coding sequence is TGTGCCAGCAGTTTAGGTACTAGCGAATACAATGAGCAGTTCTTC. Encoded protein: CASSLGTSEYNEQFF.

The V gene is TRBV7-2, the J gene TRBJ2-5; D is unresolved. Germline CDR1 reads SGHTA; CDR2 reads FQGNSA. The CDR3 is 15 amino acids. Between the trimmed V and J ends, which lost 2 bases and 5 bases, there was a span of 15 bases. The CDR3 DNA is TGTGCCAGCAGCTTAACGGGCGGTCAGCTGGAGACCCAGTACTTC. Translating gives CASSLTGGQLETQYF.

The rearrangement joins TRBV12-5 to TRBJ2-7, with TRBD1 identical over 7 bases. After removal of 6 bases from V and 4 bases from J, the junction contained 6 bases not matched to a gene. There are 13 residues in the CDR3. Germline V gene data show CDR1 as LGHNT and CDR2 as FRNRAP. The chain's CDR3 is CASGGTVKYEQYF. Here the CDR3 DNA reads TGTGCTAGTGGCGGGACAGTAAAATACGAGCAGTACTTC.

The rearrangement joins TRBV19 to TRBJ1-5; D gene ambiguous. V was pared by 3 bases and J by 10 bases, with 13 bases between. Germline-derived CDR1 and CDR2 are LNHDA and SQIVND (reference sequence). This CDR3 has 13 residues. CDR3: CASSMEVVDPQHF. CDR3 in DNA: TGTGCCAGTAGTATGGAGGTCGTCGATCCCCAGCATTTT.

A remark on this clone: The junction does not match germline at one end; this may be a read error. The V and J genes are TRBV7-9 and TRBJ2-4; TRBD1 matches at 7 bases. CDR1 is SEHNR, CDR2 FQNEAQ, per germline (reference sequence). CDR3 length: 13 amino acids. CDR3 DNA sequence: TGTGCCAGCAGCTTAGAACAAGAGGGGGCGCGGGACTTC. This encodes CASSLEQEGARDF.

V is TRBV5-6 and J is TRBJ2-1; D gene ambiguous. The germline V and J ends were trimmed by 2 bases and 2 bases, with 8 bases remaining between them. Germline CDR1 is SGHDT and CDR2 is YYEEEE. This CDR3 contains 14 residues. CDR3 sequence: CASSFGRAYNEQFF. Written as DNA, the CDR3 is TGTGCCAGCAGCTTCGGCCGGGCCTACAATGAGCAGTTCTTC.

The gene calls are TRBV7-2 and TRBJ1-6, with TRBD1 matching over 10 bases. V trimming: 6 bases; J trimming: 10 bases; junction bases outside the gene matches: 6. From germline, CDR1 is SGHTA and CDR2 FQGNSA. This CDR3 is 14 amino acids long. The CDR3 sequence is CASRPGTGDSPLHF. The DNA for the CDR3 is TGTGCCAGCAGGCCCGGGACAGGGGACTCACCCCTCCACTTT.

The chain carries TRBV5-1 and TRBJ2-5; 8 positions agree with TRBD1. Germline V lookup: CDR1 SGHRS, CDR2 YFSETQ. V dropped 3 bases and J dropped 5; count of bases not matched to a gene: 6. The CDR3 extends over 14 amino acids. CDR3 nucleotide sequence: TGCGCCAGCAGCTATACGACAGGGGAGGAGACCCAGTACTTC. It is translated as CASSYTTGEETQYF.

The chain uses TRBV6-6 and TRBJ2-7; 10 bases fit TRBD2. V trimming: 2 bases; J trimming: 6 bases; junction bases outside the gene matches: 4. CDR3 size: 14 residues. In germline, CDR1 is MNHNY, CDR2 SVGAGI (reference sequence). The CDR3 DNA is TGTGCCAGCAGTTACAGCCTAGCGGGAGTCGAGCAGTACTTC. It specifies CASSYSLAGVEQYF.

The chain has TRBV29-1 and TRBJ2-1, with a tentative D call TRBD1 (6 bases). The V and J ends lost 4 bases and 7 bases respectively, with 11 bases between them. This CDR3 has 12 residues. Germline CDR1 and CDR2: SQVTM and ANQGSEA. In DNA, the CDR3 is TGCAGCGTTGGGGGGCGGACAAATGAGCAGTTCTTC. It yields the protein CSVGGRTNEQFF.

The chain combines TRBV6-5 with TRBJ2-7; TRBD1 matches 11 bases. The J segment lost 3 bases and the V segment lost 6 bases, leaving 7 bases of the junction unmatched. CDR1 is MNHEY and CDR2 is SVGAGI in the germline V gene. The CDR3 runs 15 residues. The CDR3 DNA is TGTGCCAGCAGCTGGACCGGGACAGGGGGCTACGAGCAGTACTTC. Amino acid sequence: CASSWTGTGGYEQYF.

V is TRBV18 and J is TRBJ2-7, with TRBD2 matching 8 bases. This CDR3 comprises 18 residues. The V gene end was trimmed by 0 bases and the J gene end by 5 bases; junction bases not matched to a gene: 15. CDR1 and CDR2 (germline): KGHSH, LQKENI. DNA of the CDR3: TGTGCCAGCTCACCACCCAGCGGGAGCTTTTATTTCGTCGACGAGCAGTACTTC. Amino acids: CASSPPSGSFYFVDEQYF.